The entry below gives a single T cell receptor beta chain sequence along with its context. The sample's time point: patch test 2, 6 weeks after DPC sensitization. Described treatment: therapeutic diphenylcyclopropenone sensitization with weekly scalp DPC. Participating donors were patients with alopecia, aged 18 to 70 years, considered appropriate candidates for DPC. The record originates from a study of human T cells and chemical hapten exposure. Across the whole study: Readings were taken at 6 days from patch tests that had applied 0.01% DPC to the upper back.

The CDR3 runs to 14 residues. V was pared by 6 bases and J by 6 bases, with 15 bases between. Looked up from germline, CDR1 is SGHRS and CDR2 is YFSETQ. Original handling: Samples had a median of about 96,000 TCRs, ranging 23,224 to 690,600. TCRdb re-analysed the RACE reads in MiXCR, keeping a single row per CDR3 protein. In this record, the V and J calls reflect TCRdb's handling and not the investigators' own analysis. This sample carries about 110,000 distinct CDR3 sequences, approximately 8.8% of them seen once, and the ten largest clones take around 3.1%. This TCR derives from a woman in her forties with alopecia areata. Some clones in this sample may be carry-over from other donors' samples. The sequencing here drew on whole blood, taken in connection with sensitization to the hapten diphenylcyclopropenone (DPC). The rearrangement joins TRBV5-1 to TRBJ2-2, with D perhaps given as TRBD1 or TRBD2 (5 bases each). The CDR3 bases are TGCGCCAGCACTAATCCCGGGACGTCCGGGGAGCTGTTTTTT. Translating gives CASTNPGTSGELFF.